This T cell receptor beta chain emerged from a study of early T cells in non-severe SARS-CoV-2 infection. Overall study context: Chains stayed unpaired after sequencing of bulk RNA from unsorted whole blood.

CDR3 length: 11 residues. Trimming removed 6 bases from V and 2 bases from J, with 2 bases in between. CDR1 SGHAT and CDR2 FQNNGV come from the germline V gene. Tagging with unique molecular identifiers was applied to individual cDNA molecules. MiXCR, applied by TCRdb to the 5' RACE reads, yields one record per CDR3 protein. The sample has about 42,000 distinct CDR3 sequences; roughly 7.1% are singletons. Regarding this clonotype: What it recognizes is unknown.

Findings and caveats of the study: Matching against VDJdb likely underestimated virus-specific expansions, favoring anti-spike CD8.

V is TRBV11-2 and J is TRBJ2-1; D is unresolved. This receptor was obtained from an adult who was a healthcare worker with PCR-confirmed SARS-CoV-2 infection or an uninfected control (not recorded which). Specimen: whole blood. The CDR3 is CASSPYNEQFF. Written as DNA, the CDR3 is TGTGCCAGCAGTCCCTACAATGAGCAGTTCTTC. The whole variable domain, remainder taken from reference TRBV11-2 and TRBJ2-1, is EAGVAQSPRYKIIEKRQSVAFWCNPISGHATLYWYQQILGQGPKLLIQFQNNGVVDDSQLPKDRFSAERLKGVDSTLKIQPAKLEDSAVYLCASSPYNEQFFGPGTRLTVL.